This TCR beta chain was retrieved from a study of blood T cell repertoires in COVID-19 (dated by TCRdb to about 2020). In terms of the full investigation: Samples from collaborators originated in the United States, Italy and Spain and spanned both the acute and convalescent phases of COVID-19. The samples were drawn from the first 160 participants of the ongoing ImmuneRACE study and from 1,254 subjects provided by 6 global collaborators. Deeply sampled blood TCRbeta repertoires from subjects exposed to, actively infected with, or recovered from COVID-19 were included in the dataset. A de-identified subject ID, COVID-19 status, age in years and sex were almost always included in the sample metadata. The material from the prospective study consisted of cDNA or gDNA derived from T cells, B-cell-depleted T cells, or PBMCs. A freely available public database, intended as a resource for researchers studying the immune response to SARS-CoV-2, is where the repertoires were released. Where available, HLA class I and class II types were taken from metadata supplied by the sample provider and were not determined by assay-based typing.

According to the germline V gene, CDR1 reads KGHSH and CDR2 reads LQKENI. From the cysteine through the phenylalanine, the CDR3 covers 15 amino acids. Only the CDR3 DNA is retained, 45 bases long and in frame from the first base. Trimming removed 6 bases from V and 1 base from J, leaving 12 bases between the germline ends. In Seattle, one collaborating source enrolled patients while the infection was active and tracked those patients longitudinally over the course of disease. The collaborating institutions used their own protocols to collect whole blood in K2EDTA tubes. For TCRbeta analysis, collaborators shipped samples in one of three forms: frozen whole blood, isolated PBMCs, or DNA extracted from either of those sample types. TCRbeta CDR3 regions were amplified from genomic DNA using the immunoSEQ Assay, a bias-controlled multiplex PCR. The source study handled its data this way. Nucleated cell counts per sample were estimated from amplification of reference gene primers within the assay. To quantify the absolute abundance of each unique TCRbeta CDR3 rearrangement, sequence reads were collapsed and filtered. Productive Simpson clonality was computed per sample as the square root of Simpson's diversity index over productive rearrangements. TCRdb obtained this table from immuneACCESS and retained in-frame rearrangements with V and J assigned. These tables miss some clones; where compared with another copy, unresolved V genes account for less than half of the shortfall, and the remainder is unexplained. For V, J and clone size, that table is used; D and trimming come from the DNA. For this sample there are about 300,000 clones; 84% appear just once. The ten largest make up almost 1.5% of the sample.

A note on this clone: Its recognized antigen is unknown. Base qualities are missing; no much larger clone stands one base away.

General findings and caveats noted by the study authors: Clinical and demographic metadata were provided uncurated, with the amount varying by source and participant.

The sequence came from a human donor with COVID-19, enrolled during active disease. The donor label of this sample is uncertain. Rearrangement joined TRBV18 to TRBJ2-2; matching of 6 bases hints at TRBD1 as the D gene. The sample was peripheral blood. At the DNA level, the sequence is TGTGCCAGCTCCAAGGACAGACTGAACACCGGGGAGCTGTTTTTT. Its amino acids are CASSKDRLNTGELFF.